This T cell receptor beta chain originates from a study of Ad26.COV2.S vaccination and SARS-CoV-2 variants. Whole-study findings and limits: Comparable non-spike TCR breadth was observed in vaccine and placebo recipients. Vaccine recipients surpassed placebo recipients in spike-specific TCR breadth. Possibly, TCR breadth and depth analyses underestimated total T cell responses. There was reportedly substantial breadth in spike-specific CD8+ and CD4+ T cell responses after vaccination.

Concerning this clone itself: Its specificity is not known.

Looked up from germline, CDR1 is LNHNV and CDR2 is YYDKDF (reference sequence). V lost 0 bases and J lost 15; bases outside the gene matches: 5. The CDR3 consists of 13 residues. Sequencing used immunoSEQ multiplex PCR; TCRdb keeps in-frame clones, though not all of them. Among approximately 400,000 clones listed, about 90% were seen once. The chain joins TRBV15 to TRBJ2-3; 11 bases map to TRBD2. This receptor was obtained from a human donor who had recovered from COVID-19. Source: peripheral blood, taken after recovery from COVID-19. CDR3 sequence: CATSRDSGGEEYF. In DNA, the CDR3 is TGTGCCACCAGCAGAGATAGCGGGGGGGAGGAATATTTT. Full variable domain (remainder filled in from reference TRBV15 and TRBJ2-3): DAMVIQNPRYQVTQFGKPVTLSCSQTLNHNVMYWYQQKSSQAPKLLFHYYDKDFNNEADTPDNFQSRRPNTSFCFLDIRSPGLGDTAMYLCATSRDSGGEEYFGPGTRLTVL.